This T cell receptor (beta chain) was sequenced during a study of T-cell memory formation after mild COVID-19. Study as a whole: The two donors had largely donor-specific TCR clusters. Overall study results and limits: Memory cells collected pre-infection included some clones that later responded, suggesting cross-reactive memory joined.

In TCRdb, the 5' RACE reads were re-called with MiXCR into one record per CDR3 protein. The sample includes a few hundred thousand distinct CDR3 sequences, 25% to 30% of them seen just once. This clonotype was observed a few times. Its specificity is unknown. Trimming stripped 1 base from V and 7 bases from J, with 13 bases between. This CDR3 region has 15 residues. CDR1 is KGHDR and CDR2 is SFDVKD in the germline V gene. The source material was PBMCs or a T cell subset sorted from them (not recorded which). The genes are TRBV24-1 and TRBJ2-1, with D perhaps matching TRBD1 or TRBD2 (5 bases each). The receptor's source is an adult woman who had mild COVID-19 (a few samples of this study predate the infection). Cell type and time point are not known. This CDR3 is CATSDLGAGKNEQFF. CDR3 sequence (DNA): TGTGCCACCAGTGATTTAGGGGCGGGCAAAAATGAGCAGTTCTTC.